This record concerns one T cell receptor (beta chain) sequence. Its specificity is not known. This entry belongs to a study of cytomegalovirus exposure and HLA in healthy donors. Findings and limits, study-wide: TCR beta sequences reportedly predicted most subjects' HLA-A and HLA-B alleles accurately.

The CDR3 is 15 amino acids. The V segment lost 4 bases and the J segment 8 bases; nucleotides outside the gene matches: 9. Germline V lookup: CDR1 SGHTA, CDR2 FQGTGA. A multiplex PCR was run with 60 Vbeta primers and 13 Jbeta primers. Some clones are missing from TCRdb's copy, which holds only in-frame ones; the method was immunoSEQ multiplex PCR. The sample has about 130,000 clones, about 80% seen once. The sample taken for sequencing was PBMCs. The clonotype comes from a man younger than 40 in good health and CMV-seropositive. The chain joins TRBV7-3 to TRBJ2-1, with 9 bases fitting TRBD2. Here the CDR3 reads CASSWQGGGADEQFF. The CDR3 nucleotides read TGTGCCAGCAGCTGGCAGGGCGGGGGGGCCGATGAGCAGTTCTTC. Full variable domain (outside the CDR3, taken from reference TRBV7-3 and TRBJ2-1): GAGVSQTPSNKVTEKGKYVELRCDPISGHTALYWYRQSLGQGPEFLIYFQGTGAADDSGLPNDRFFAVRPEGSVSTLKIQRTERGDSAVYLCASSWQGGGADEQFFGPGTRLTVL.